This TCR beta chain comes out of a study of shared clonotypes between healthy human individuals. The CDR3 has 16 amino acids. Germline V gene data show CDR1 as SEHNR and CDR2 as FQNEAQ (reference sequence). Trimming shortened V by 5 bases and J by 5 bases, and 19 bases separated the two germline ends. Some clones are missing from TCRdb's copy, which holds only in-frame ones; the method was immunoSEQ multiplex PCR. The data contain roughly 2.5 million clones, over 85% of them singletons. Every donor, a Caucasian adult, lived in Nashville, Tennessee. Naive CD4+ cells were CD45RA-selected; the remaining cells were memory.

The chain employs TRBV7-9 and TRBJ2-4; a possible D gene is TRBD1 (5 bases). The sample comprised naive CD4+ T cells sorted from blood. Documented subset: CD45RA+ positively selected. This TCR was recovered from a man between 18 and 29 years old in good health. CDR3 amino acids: CASSTPRAGPQNIQYF. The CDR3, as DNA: TGTGCCAGCAGCACACCCCGGGCAGGGCCGCAAAACATTCAGTACTTC.